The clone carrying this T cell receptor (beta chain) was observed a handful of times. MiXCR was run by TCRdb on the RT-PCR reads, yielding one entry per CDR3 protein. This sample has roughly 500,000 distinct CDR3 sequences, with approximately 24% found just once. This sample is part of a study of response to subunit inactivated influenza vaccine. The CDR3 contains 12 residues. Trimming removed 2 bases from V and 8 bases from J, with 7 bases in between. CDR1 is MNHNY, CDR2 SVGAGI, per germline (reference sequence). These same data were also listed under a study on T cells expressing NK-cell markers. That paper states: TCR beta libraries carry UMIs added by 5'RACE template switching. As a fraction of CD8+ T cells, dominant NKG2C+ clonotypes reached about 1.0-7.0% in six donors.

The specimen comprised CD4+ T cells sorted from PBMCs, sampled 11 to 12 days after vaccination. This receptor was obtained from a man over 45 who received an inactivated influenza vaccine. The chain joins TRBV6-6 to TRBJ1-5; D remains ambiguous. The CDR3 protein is CASSYEGKPQHF. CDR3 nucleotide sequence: TGTGCCAGCAGTTACGAGGGCAAGCCCCAGCATTTT.